This is a list of T cell receptor beta chains from one sample in a study of T cell changes during pregnancy in multiple sclerosis. The assay was immunoSEQ multiplex PCR, and TCRdb's table has in-frame clones only and misses some. The profile shows around 63,000 clones, 90% to 95% of them singletons. The specimen comprised peripheral blood, sampled after pregnancy. These receptors came from a female donor with multiple sclerosis, enrolled in a pregnancy study. The CDR3 runs from the conserved cysteine through the conserved F or W. The D gene is left open where the match is weak. Not all rows give a size; the values are once, few, many and, for expanded clones, a class.

TRBV25-1	-	once	TRBJ1-4	TGTGCCAGCAGGGATGACGTCTCGGGCGCGGGAGAAAAACTGTTTTTT	CASRDDVSGAGEKLFF
TRBV6-1	-	-	TRBJ1-5	TGTGCCAGCAGTGCTCTCTACAATCAGCCCCAGCATTTT	CASSALYNQPQHF
TRBV7-9	-	once	TRBJ1-1	TGTGCCAGCAGCCTCGGGGGGAGGCCGAGGGTTACTGAAGCTTTCTTT	CASSLGGRPRVTEAFF
TRBV7-2	TRBD2	-	TRBJ2-7	TGTGCCAGCAGCTGGATTAGCGGGAGCCAAAGTTCATCTTACGAGCAGTACTTC	CASSWISGSQSSSYEQYF
TRBV2	-	-	TRBJ2-4	TGTGCCAGCAGTGATAAGGAGGGACCCCCAAACATTCAGTACTTC	CASSDKEGPPNIQYF
TRBV2	-	once	TRBJ2-7	TGTGCCAGCAGCGCACGACAGGTTCAGTACTTC	CASSARQVQYF
TRBV28	TRBD2	-	TRBJ2-3	TGTGCCAGCAGGGACTTAGCGGGAGGGCCAGGAGATACGCAGTATTTT	CASRDLAGGPGDTQYF
TRBV19	-	-	TRBJ2-7	TGTGCCAGTAGTATCCAGGGATCCTACGAGCAGTACTTC	CASSIQGSYEQYF
TRBV5-1	-	-	TRBJ1-2	TGCGCCAGTTCGCCATCAGGGTATACGAGCTATGGCTACACCTTC	CASSPSGYTSYGYTF
TRBV7-2	TRBD1	-	TRBJ2-1	TGTGCCAGCAGCTTGGGACAGGAGGGAAATGAGCAGTTCTTC	CASSLGQEGNEQFF
TRBV18	-	-	TRBJ2-7	TGTGCCAGCTCAGCGGGACGGACCTACGAGCAGTACTTC	CASSAGRTYEQYF
TRBV5-4	-	-	TRBJ2-1	TGTGCCAGCAGCCTTGAGCGGGTTGAGCAGTTCTTC	CASSLERVEQFF
TRBV6-6	TRBD1	-	TRBJ1-5	TGTGCCAGCAGTTACTCACAGGGGATTCACAATCAGCCCCAGCATTTT	CASSYSQGIHNQPQHF
TRBV7-2	TRBD2	-	TRBJ2-3	TGTGCCAGCAGCCCCCCTTATGCGGGGGGGAGAGGAGATACGCAGTATTTT	CASSPPYAGGRGDTQYF
TRBV19	TRBD1	-	TRBJ1-2	TGTGCCAGTAGTTCCGGGACAGTGGCAAGGGGCTACACCTTC	CASSSGTVARGYTF
TRBV28	TRBD2	-	TRBJ2-1	TGTGCCAGCAGTTTCCCGAGCGGGAGGGCCTGGAATGAGCAGTTCTTC	CASSFPSGRAWNEQFF
TRBV5-1	TRBD1	-	TRBJ1-4	TGCGCCAGCAGCTCAACGGGACAGGGGATAGAGGGAGACCTGTTTTTT	CASSSTGQGIEGDLFF
TRBV7-6	-	-	TRBJ1-1	TGTGCCAGCAGCCCTCGGACACGGCTGAACACTGAAGCTTTCTTT	CASSPRTRLNTEAFF
TRBV10-2	-	once	TRBJ1-1	TGCGCCAGCAGTGGTCGGGGGAGGAACACTGAAGCTTTCTTT	CASSGRGRNTEAFF
TRBV9	TRBD2	-	TRBJ2-5	TGTGCCACCTCTAGCGGCAATCAAGAGACCCAGTACTTC	CATSSGNQETQYF
TRBV27	TRBD2	-	TRBJ2-3	TGTGCCAGCAGTACACTCCGGGGGGCAGATACGCAGTATTTT	CASSTLRGADTQYF
TRBV19	-	-	TRBJ1-2	TGTGCCAGTAGCCGGGGGGAAGTGGAGGGCTACACCTTC	CASSRGEVEGYTF
TRBV7-2	-	-	TRBJ1-4	TGTGCCAGCAGCTTAGATCTGACAGATGAAAAACTGTTTTTT	CASSLDLTDEKLFF
TRBV6-5	TRBD2	-	TRBJ2-1	TGTGCCAGCAGTTACGGGCGGGAGCGCTACAATGAGCAGTTCTTC	CASSYGRERYNEQFF
TRBV4-3	TRBD1	-	TRBJ1-6	TGCGCCAGCAGCCAAGATATAGGGACAGGGAGTCGCTCACCCCTCCACTTT	CASSQDIGTGSRSPLHF
TRBV19	-	once	TRBJ2-1	TGTGCCAGTAGTTCACAGGGTCGGTACAATGAGCAGTTCTTC	CASSSQGRYNEQFF
TRBV5-1	-	once	TRBJ2-1	TGCGCCAGCAGCTTGGGAGAGGGAGGCTCCTACAATGAGCAGTTCTTC	CASSLGEGGSYNEQFF
TRBV19	TRBD2	-	TRBJ2-3	TGTGCCAGTAGTATATCGGGAGGTACAGATACGCAGTATTTT	CASSISGGTDTQYF
TRBV19	-	-	TRBJ2-2	TGTGCCAGTAGTATAGGGGCAGTCCAGGGCGGGGAGCTGTTTTTT	CASSIGAVQGGELFF
TRBV6-1	TRBD2	once	TRBJ2-7	TGTGCCAGCAGTGAATTATTTGGGGGGGTCTACGAGCAGTACTTC	CASSELFGGVYEQYF
TRBV19	-	-	TRBJ1-1	TGTGCCAGTAGTATTAATAGGGGTGTCTTGAACACTGAAGCTTTCTTT	CASSINRGVLNTEAFF
TRBV5-1	TRBD1	-	TRBJ1-2	TGCGCCAGCAGCTTGGACAGGGGTGATGGCTACACCTTC	CASSLDRGDGYTF
TRBV19	TRBD2	-	TRBJ2-7	TGTGCCAGTAGTACATCTAGCGGCGCCTACGAGCAGTACTTC	CASSTSSGAYEQYF
TRBV4-2	-	-	TRBJ2-7	TGTGCCAGCAGCCAAGATCAGGGAAGCTCCTACGAGCAGTACTTC	CASSQDQGSSYEQYF
TRBV4-3	TRBD2	-	TRBJ2-7	TGCGCCAGCAGTAGAATAGCGGGAGACCTCGGGGCCTACGAGCAGTACTTC	CASSRIAGDLGAYEQYF
TRBV4-3	TRBD2	-	TRBJ2-7	TGCGCCAGCAGCCACGATTTAGCGGGAGACTACGAGCAGTACTTC	CASSHDLAGDYEQYF
TRBV28	-	-	TRBJ2-7	TGTGCCAGCAGTTCAGGACAGTTCTTCTCCTACGAGCAGTACTTC	CASSSGQFFSYEQYF
TRBV30	-	-	TRBJ2-1	TGTGCCTGGAGTCCCGGGAGCTCCAATGAGCAGTTCTTC	CAWSPGSSNEQFF
TRBV28	TRBD2	-	TRBJ2-1	TGTGCCAGCAGTTTATGGGTCGTGACAGGGGGGACTAGCGGGATGGGGAACAATGAGCAGTTCTTC	CASSLWVVTGGTSGMGNNEQFF
TRBV6-5	TRBD2	-	TRBJ2-5	TGTGCCAGCAGTTACTCGAGCGGGAGGGCAAAGACCCAGTACTTC	CASSYSSGRAKTQYF
TRBV5-1	TRBD2	-	TRBJ2-5	TGCGCCAGCAGCCCCCGGACTAGCGGAATGTACCAAGAGGCCCAGTACTTC	CASSPRTSGMYQEAQYF
TRBV18	TRBD2	-	TRBJ2-3	TGTGCCAGCTCACTGTCGGGAGGAAGCACAGATACGCAGTATTTT	CASSLSGGSTDTQYF
TRBV10-3	TRBD1	-	TRBJ2-2	TGTGCCATCAGTCCGGGACAGTACACCGGGGAGCTGTTTTTT	CAISPGQYTGELFF
TRBV6-1	-	-	TRBJ1-3	TGTGCCAGCAGTGAGGAGCTTTCGGGTGGAAACACCATATATTTT	CASSEELSGGNTIYF
TRBV11-2	-	-	TRBJ1-4	TGTGCCAGCAGCAGACCGGATACAGCTAATGAAAAACTGTTTTTT	CASSRPDTANEKLFF
TRBV2	TRBD2	-	TRBJ2-2	TGTGCCAGCAGTGATAGACTAGCGGGCACCGGGGAGCTGTTTTTT	CASSDRLAGTGELFF
TRBV19	TRBD1	-	TRBJ2-2	TGTGCCAGTAGTTTATTTTTGGGGACAGGGGAGTCCGGGGAGCTGTTTTTT	CASSLFLGTGESGELFF
TRBV28	-	-	TRBJ1-4	TGTGCCAGCATGGGCGAAAAACTGTTTTTT	CASMGEKLFF
TRBV2	-	few	TRBJ1-1	TGTGCCAACCCGGACAGCACGAACACTGAAGCTTTCTTT	CANPDSTNTEAFF
TRBV16	-	once	TRBJ2-1	TGTGCCAGCAGCCAATATGAGTCGGGGAATCGGTTCTTC	CASSQYESGNRFF
TRBV21-1	-	few	TRBJ2-2	TGTGCCAGCAGCAAAGTAAAGGGGGAAACCGGGGAGCTGTTTTTT	CASSKVKGETGELFF
TRBV11-2	-	once	TRBJ1-4	TGTGCCAGCAGCGACTCAGCTGTCGGGAGTTATGAAAAACTGTTTTTT	CASSDSAVGSYEKLFF
TRBV6-1	-	-	TRBJ2-1	TGTGCCAGCACGCTCCTAGACAATGAGCAGTTCTTC	CASTLLDNEQFF
TRBV27	-	once	TRBJ2-1	TGTGCCAGCAGGCGCTGGGGGGACTCCTACAATGAGCAGTTCTTC	CASRRWGDSYNEQFF
TRBV5-6	TRBD1	-	TRBJ2-7	TGTGCCAGCAGCCCGACAGGGGGATATAGGGAGCAGTACTTC	CASSPTGGYREQYF
TRBV11-2	-	-	TRBJ1-1	TGTGCCAGCAGCGAGGATCGCACTGAAGCTTTCTTT	CASSEDRTEAFF
TRBV6-5	TRBD2	once	TRBJ2-5	TGTGCCAGCAGTTTAAGAGGGAGGGTACAAGAGACCCAGTACTTC	CASSLRGRVQETQYF
TRBV18	TRBD1	once	TRBJ1-2	TGTGCCAGCTCACCAGACCAGGGGGCCTCTGGCTACACCTTC	CASSPDQGASGYTF